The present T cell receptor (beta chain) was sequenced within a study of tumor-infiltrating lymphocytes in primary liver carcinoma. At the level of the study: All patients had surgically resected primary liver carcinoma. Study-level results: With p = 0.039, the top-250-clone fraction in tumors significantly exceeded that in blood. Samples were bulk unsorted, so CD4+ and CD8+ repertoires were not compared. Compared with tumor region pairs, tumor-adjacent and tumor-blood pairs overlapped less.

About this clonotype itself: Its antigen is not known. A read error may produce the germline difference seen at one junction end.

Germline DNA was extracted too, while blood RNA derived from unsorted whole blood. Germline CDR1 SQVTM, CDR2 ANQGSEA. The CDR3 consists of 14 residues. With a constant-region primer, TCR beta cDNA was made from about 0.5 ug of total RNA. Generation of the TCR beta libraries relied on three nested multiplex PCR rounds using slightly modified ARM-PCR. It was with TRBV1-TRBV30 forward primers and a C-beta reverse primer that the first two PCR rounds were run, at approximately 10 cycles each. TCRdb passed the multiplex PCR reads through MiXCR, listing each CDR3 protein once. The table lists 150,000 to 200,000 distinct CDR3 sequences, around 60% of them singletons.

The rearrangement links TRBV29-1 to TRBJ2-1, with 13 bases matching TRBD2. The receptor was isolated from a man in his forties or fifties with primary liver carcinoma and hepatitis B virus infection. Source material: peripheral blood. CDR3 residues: CSVTGTSGISERFF. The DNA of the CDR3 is TGCAGCGTTACCGGGACTAGCGGGATAAGTGAGCGGTTCTTC.